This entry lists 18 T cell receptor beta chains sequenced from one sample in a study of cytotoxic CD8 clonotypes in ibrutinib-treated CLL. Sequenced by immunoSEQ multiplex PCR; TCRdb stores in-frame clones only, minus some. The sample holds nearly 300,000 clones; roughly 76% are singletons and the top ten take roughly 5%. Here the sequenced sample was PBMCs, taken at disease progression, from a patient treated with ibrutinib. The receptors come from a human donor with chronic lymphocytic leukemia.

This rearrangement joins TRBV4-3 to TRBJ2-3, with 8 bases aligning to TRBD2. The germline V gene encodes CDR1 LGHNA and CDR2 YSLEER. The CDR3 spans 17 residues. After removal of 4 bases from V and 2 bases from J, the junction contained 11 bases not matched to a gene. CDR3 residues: CASSPGVMREDTDTQYF. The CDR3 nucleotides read TGCGCCAGCAGCCCCGGGGTGATGCGGGAGGACACAGATACGCAGTATTTT.

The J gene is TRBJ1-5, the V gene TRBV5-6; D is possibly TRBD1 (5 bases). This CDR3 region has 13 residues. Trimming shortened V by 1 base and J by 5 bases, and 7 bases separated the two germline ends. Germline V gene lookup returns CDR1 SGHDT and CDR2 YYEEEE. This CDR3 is CASSLTGHQPQHF. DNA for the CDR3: TGTGCCAGCAGCTTGACAGGACATCAGCCCCAGCATTTT.

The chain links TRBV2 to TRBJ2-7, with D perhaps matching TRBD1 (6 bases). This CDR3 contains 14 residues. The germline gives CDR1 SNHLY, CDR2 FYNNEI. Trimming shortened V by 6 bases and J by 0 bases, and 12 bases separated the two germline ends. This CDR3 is CASSNTGTSYEQYF. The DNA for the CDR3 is TGTGCCAGCAGCAACACAGGGACCTCCTACGAGCAGTACTTC. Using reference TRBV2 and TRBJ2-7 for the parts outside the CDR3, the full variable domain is EPEVTQTPSHQVTQMGQEVILRCVPISNHLYFYWYRQILGQKVEFLVSFYNNEISEKSEIFDDQFSVERPDGSNFTLKIRSTKLEDSAMYFCASSNTGTSYEQYFGPGTRLTVT.

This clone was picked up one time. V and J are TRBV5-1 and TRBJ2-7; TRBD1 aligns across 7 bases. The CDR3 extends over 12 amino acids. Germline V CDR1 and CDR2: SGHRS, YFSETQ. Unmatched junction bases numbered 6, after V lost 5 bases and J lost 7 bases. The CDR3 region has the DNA TGCGCCAGCAGAGAAGGGGGCGTTGAGCAGTACTTC. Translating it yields CASREGGVEQYF. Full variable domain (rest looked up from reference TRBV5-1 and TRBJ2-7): KAGVTQTPRYLIKTRGQQVTLSCSPISGHRSVSWYQQTPGQGLQFLFEYFSETQRNKGNFPGRFSGRQFSNSRSEMNVSTLELGDSALYLCASREGGVEQYFGPGTRLTVT.

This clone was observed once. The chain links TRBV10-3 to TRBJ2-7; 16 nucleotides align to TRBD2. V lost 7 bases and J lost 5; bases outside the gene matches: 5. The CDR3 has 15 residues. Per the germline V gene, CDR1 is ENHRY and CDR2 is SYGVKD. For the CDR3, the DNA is TGTGCCATCACCGCGGGACTAGCGGGGGGGGACGAGCAGTACTTC. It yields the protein CAITAGLAGGDEQYF.

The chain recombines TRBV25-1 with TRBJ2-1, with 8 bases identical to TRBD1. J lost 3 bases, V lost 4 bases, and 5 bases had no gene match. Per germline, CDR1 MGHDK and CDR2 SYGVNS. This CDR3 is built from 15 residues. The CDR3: CASSAAGGIYNEQFF. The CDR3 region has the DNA TGTGCCAGCAGTGCGGCAGGGGGCATCTACAATGAGCAGTTCTTC.

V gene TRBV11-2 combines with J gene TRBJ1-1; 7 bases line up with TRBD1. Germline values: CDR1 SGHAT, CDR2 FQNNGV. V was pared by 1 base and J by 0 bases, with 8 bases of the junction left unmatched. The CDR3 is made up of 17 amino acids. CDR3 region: CASSLAVLGQLNTEAFF. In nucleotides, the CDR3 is TGTGCCAGCAGCTTAGCGGTCCTGGGACAGCTGAACACTGAAGCTTTCTTT.

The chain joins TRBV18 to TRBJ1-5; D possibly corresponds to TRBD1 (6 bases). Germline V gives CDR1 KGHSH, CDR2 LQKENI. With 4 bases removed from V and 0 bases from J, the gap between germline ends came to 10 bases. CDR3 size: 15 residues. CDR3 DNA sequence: TGTGCCAGCTCACAACAGGGTGGTAGCAATCAGCCCCAGCATTTT. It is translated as CASSQQGGSNQPQHF.

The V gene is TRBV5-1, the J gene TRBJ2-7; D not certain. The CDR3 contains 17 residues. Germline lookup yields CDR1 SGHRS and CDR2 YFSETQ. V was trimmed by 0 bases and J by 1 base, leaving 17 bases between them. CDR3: CASSLGASGLVSYEQYF. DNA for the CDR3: TGCGCCAGCAGCTTGGGCGCATCCGGGCTGGTATCCTACGAGCAGTACTTC.

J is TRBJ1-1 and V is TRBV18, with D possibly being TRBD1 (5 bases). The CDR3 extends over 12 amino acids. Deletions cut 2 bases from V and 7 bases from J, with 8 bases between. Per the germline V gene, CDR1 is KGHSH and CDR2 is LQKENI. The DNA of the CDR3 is TGTGCCAGCTCACCAAGGGGCGTTGAAGCTTTCTTT. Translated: CASSPRGVEAFF.

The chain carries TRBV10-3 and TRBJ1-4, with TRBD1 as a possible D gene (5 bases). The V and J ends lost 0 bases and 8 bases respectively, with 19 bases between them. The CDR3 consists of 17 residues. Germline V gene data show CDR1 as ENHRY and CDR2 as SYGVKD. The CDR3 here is CAISESEDGGVGEKLFF. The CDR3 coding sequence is TGTGCCATCAGTGAGTCGGAGGATGGGGGAGTTGGGGAAAAACTGTTTTTT.

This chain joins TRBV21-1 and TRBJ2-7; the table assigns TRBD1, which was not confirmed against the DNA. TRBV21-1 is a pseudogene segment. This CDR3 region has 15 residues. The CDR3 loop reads CASSKATGGTVEQYF. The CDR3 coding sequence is TGTGCCAGCAGCAAAGCCACAGGGGGCACGGTCGAGCAGTACTTC.

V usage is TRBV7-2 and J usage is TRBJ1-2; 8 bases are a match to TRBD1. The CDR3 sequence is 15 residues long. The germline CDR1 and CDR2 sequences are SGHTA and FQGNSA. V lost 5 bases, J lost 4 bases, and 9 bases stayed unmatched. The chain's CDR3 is CASSPRGRGVYGYTF. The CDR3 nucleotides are TGTGCCAGCAGCCCCAGGGGGCGAGGGGTCTATGGCTACACCTTC.

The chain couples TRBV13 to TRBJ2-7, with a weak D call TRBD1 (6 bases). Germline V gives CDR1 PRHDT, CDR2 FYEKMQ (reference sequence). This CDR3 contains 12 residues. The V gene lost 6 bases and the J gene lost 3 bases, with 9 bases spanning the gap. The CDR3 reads CASSLGGYEQYF. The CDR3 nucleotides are TGTGCCAGCAGTCTAGGGGGCTACGAGCAGTACTTC. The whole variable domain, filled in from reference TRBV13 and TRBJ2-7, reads AAGVIQSPRHLIKEKRETATLKCYPIPRHDTVYWYQQGPGQDPQFLISFYEKMQSDKGSIPDRFSAQQFSDYHSELNMSSLELGDSALYFCASSLGGYEQYFGPGTRLTVT.

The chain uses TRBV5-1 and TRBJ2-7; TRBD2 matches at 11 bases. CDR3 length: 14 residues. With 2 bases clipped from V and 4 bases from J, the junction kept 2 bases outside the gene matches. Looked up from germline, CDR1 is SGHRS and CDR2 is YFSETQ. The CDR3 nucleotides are TGCGCCAGCAGCTTAACTAGCGGGAGTTACGAGCAGTACTTC. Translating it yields CASSLTSGSYEQYF. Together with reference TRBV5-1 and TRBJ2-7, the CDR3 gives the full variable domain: KAGVTQTPRYLIKTRGQQVTLSCSPISGHRSVSWYQQTPGQGLQFLFEYFSETQRNKGNFPGRFSGRQFSNSRSEMNVSTLELGDSALYLCASSLTSGSYEQYFGPGTRLTVT.

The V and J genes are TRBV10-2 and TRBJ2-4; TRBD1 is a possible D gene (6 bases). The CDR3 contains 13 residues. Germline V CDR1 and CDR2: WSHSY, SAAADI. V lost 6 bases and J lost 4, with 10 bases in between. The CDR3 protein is CASSRDIKNIQYF. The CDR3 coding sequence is TGCGCCAGCAGCCGGGACATTAAAAACATTCAGTACTTC.

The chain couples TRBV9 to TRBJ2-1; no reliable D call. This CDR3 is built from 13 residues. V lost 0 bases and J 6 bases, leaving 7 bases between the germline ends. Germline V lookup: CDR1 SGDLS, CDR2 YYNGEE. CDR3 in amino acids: CASSVGRINEQFF. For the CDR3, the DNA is TGTGCCAGCAGCGTAGGTAGGATCAATGAGCAGTTCTTC.

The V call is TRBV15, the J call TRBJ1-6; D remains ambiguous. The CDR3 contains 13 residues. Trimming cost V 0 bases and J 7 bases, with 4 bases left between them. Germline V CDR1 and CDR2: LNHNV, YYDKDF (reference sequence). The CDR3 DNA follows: TGTGCCACCAGCAGAGATTTGAATTCACCCCTCCACTTT. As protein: CATSRDLNSPLHF.